This passage covers 13 T cell receptor beta chains from one sample sequenced in a study of blood T cell repertoires in COVID-19. TCRdb's table, derived via immunoSEQ multiplex PCR, lists solely in-frame clones and lacks some. The data show 250,000 to 350,000 clones, approximately 84% seen once. Sequenced material: peripheral blood. The receptors derive from a human donor with COVID-19, enrolled during active disease. The donor label of this sample is uncertain.

In its sample, this clone was seen once. In the same sample, other DNA sequences code for this CDR3. V usage is TRBV9 and J usage is TRBJ2-2; D may be TRBD1 (6 bases). The CDR3 has 13 amino acids. V was cut by 1 base and J by 5 bases, with 6 bases left in between. Per germline, CDR1 SGDLS and CDR2 YYNGEE. The CDR3 nucleotides read TGTGCCAGCAGCGTAAGGGGGACCGGGGAGCTGTTTTTT. Protein sequence: CASSVRGTGELFF.

This chain uses TRBV7-3 with TRBJ1-6, with TRBD1 matching over 10 bases. J gave up 7 bases and V 5 bases, and 8 bases lay outside the gene matches. Germline V gene lookup returns CDR1 SGHTA and CDR2 FQGTGA. The CDR3 is 16 amino acids. The CDR3 nucleotides read TGTGCCAGCAGCGCCCTGGACAGGGGGTTGAATTCACCCCTCCACTTT. It codes for CASSALDRGLNSPLHF.

V and J are TRBV2 and TRBJ2-2; 7 nucleotides match TRBD2. V lost 8 bases and J lost 7; bases outside the gene matches: 13. The CDR3 has 15 amino acids. Germline lookup yields CDR1 SNHLY and CDR2 FYNNEI. CDR3: CASQSDGGSSGELFF. DNA of the CDR3: TGTGCCAGCCAATCGGACGGGGGGAGCAGCGGGGAGCTGTTTTTT.

The chain links TRBV24-1 to TRBJ2-7, with 8 bases lining up with TRBD1. Trimming cost V 2 bases and J 4 bases; bases outside gene matches: 3. CDR1 and CDR2 (germline): KGHDR, SFDVKD. The CDR3 spans 14 residues. The CDR3 here is CATSDSDRGYEQYF. The DNA of the CDR3 is TGTGCCACCAGTGATTCCGACAGGGGATACGAGCAGTACTTC.

The rearrangement uses TRBV5-1 and TRBJ2-7, with D possibly TRBD1 on 5 matching bases. Between the trimmed V and J ends, which lost 3 bases and 6 bases, there was a span of 19 bases. Germline V gives CDR1 SGHRS, CDR2 YFSETQ. The CDR3 runs 15 residues. The CDR3 reads CASSSNLGRSLEQYF. CDR3 DNA: TGCGCCAGCAGCTCGAATTTGGGGCGCTCCCTCGAGCAGTACTTC.

This clone was observed a single time. V usage is TRBV23-1 and J usage is TRBJ2-1, with 8 bases that match TRBD2. TRBV23-1 is an open reading frame, and its role is uncertain. V lost 0 bases to trimming and J lost 4 bases; unmatched junction nucleotides: 8. CDR3 length equals 17 residues. The DNA for the CDR3 is TGCGCCAGCAGTCAATCCCCTAAGCGGGAGAGGTACAATGAGCAGTTCTTC. Residues: CASSQSPKRERYNEQFF.

The V call is TRBV27, the J call TRBJ1-5; 7 bases are shared with TRBD1. V trimming: 5 bases; J trimming: 7 bases; junction bases outside the gene matches: 11. The CDR3 has 15 residues. CDR1 is MNHEY, CDR2 SMNVEV, per germline (reference sequence). CDR3 sequence (DNA): TGTGCCAGCAGTCCACCAGGGGGAGTAGAGCAGCCCCAGCATTTT. Protein product: CASSPPGGVEQPQHF.

This clone was counted a single time. The genes are TRBV3-1 (or the pseudogene TRBV3-2) and TRBJ1-6; TRBD1 might be the D (6 bases). Looked up from germline, CDR1 is LGHDT and CDR2 is YNNKEL (reference sequence). Trimming cost V 3 bases and J 7 bases, with 7 bases left between them. The CDR3 extends over 13 amino acids. The chain's CDR3 is CASSQGQNSPLHF. Here the CDR3 DNA reads TGTGCCAGCAGCCAGGGACAAAATTCACCCCTCCACTTT.

V usage is TRBV21-1 and J usage is TRBJ1-6; TRBD1 was called by the table and not checked on the DNA. TRBV21-1 is termed a pseudogene. This CDR3 is 16 amino acids long. CDR3 nucleotide sequence: TGTGCCAGCCCTTGGGCCCTGAGCTCCTATAATTCACCCCTCCACTTT. Its protein is CASPWALSSYNSPLHF.

V is TRBV5-6 and J is TRBJ1-3, with D perhaps matching TRBD1 (5 bases). This CDR3 has 16 amino acids. Germline V CDR1 and CDR2: SGHDT, YYEEEE. The ends were cut back, 2 bases at V and 0 bases at J, with 12 bases in the middle. The CDR3 DNA is TGTGCCAGCAGCTTCGTTTGGGGCGACTCTGGAAACACCATATATTTT. Translation: CASSFVWGDSGNTIYF.

This rearrangement joins TRBV11-2 to TRBJ2-3; 11 nucleotides agree with TRBD1. This CDR3 comprises 17 residues. The ends lost 2 bases at V and 3 bases at J; junction bases unmatched: 7. Germline V gene sequence: CDR1 SGHAT, CDR2 FQNNGV. CDR3 in amino acids: CASSLMGGTGGTDTQYF. In nucleotides, the CDR3 is TGTGCCAGCAGCTTAATGGGGGGGACAGGGGGAACAGATACGCAGTATTTT.

The CDR3 DNA reads as TGTGCCAGCAGCCAAGATCTACGACTAGCGGGAGATGAGACCCAGTACTTC. This sequence encodes CASSQDLRLAGDETQYF. The chain combines TRBV3-1 (or the pseudogene TRBV3-2) with TRBJ2-5; 12 bases are shared with TRBD2. The CDR3 spans 17 residues. V was clipped by 0 bases and J by 5 bases; unmatched bases: 7. Germline assignment: CDR1 LGHDT and CDR2 YNNKEL (reference sequence).

The chain couples TRBV21-1 to TRBJ2-7; TRBD2 is the table's D call, not checked against the DNA. TRBV21-1 is shown as a pseudogene. The CDR3 is 14 amino acids. In nucleotides, the CDR3 is TGTGCCAGCAGCAAAGTTGAGGGAGAGCGAGAGCAGTACTTC. It encodes CASSKVEGEREQYF.